The entry that follows covers one T cell receptor beta chain sequence. This sample is drawn from a study of blood T cell repertoires in COVID-19. Across the study: The cDNA or gDNA used as material had been derived from T cells, B-cell-depleted T cells, or PBMCs.

Generated by immunoSEQ multiplex PCR, the TCRdb table keeps only in-frame clones and is missing some. The sample carries about 190,000 clones, less than 85% recorded once. Assignments of participants to cohorts depended upon their own reported clinical history. Per the germline V gene, CDR1 is SQVTM and CDR2 is ANQGSEA. The length of the CDR3 is 15 residues. The V gene end was trimmed by 4 bases and the J gene end by 3 bases; junction bases not matched to a gene: 10. This clonotype originated in a woman in her 30s who had recovered from COVID-19. V is TRBV29-1 and J is TRBJ2-3, with TRBD1 identical over 7 bases. Input material: PBMCs or T cells enriched from blood (not recorded which). The DNA for the CDR3 is TGCAGCGTTGCTGAGAACAGGGGAAGGACAGATACGCAGTATTTT. Translated: CSVAENRGRTDTQYF.